The rows below give T cell receptor beta chains drawn from one sample of a study of cytomegalovirus exposure and HLA in healthy donors. The table came from immunoSEQ multiplex PCR; TCRdb's copy has only in-frame clones and leaves some out. In total, the table holds around 210,000 clones. Sequencing input: PBMCs. All receptors come from a girl aged 2-9 years in good health and CMV-seropositive. The CDR3 runs from the conserved cysteine through the conserved F or W. The order of the fields is V gene, D gene, J gene, CDR3 DNA, CDR3 protein. D genes are given only for firm matches.

>TRBV5-5|TRBD2|TRBJ2-3
TGTGCCAGCAGCCGAATCGGGACTAGCGGCACAGATACGCAGTATTTT
CASSRIGTSGTDTQYF
>TRBV28|NA|TRBJ1-5
TGTGCCAGCAGCCTCCCGCCGGTTCAGCCCCAGCATTTT
CASSLPPVQPQHF
>TRBV9|TRBD2|TRBJ2-1
TGTGCCAGCAGCCGACCCCGGGGTCTAGCGGGAAGCAATGAGCAGTTCTTC
CASSRPRGLAGSNEQFF
>TRBV4-2|TRBD2|TRBJ2-1
TGTGCCAGCAGCCAAGAGACTAGCGGGGCTTACAATGAGCAGTTCTTC
CASSQETSGAYNEQFF
>TRBV7-2|NA|TRBJ2-3
TGTGCCAGCAGCTTAGGACCCACCTCGGGGATGACAGATACGCAGTATTTT
CASSLGPTSGMTDTQYF
>TRBV7-3|NA|TRBJ1-2
TGTGCCAGCAGCCCCGGTGGGGGCGTCGATGGCTACACCTTC
CASSPGGGVDGYTF
>TRBV5-6|TRBD1|TRBJ1-5
TGTGCCAGCAGCATCGGGACAGGGGGGATCAATCAGCCCCAGCATTTT
CASSIGTGGINQPQHF
>TRBV9|TRBD2|TRBJ2-7
TGTGCCAGCAGCCCCGGGACTAGTGGAGGGCAGTACTTC
CASSPGTSGGQYF
>TRBV6-5|NA|TRBJ2-7
TGTGCCAGCAGTTACGCTGCTCGGGTCAGAGCCTACGAGCAGTACTTC
CASSYAARVRAYEQYF
>TRBV6-1|NA|TRBJ1-4
TGTGCCAGCAGTGAAGGCGGACAAGATCTATTATTGCTGTTTTTT
CASSEGGQDLLLLFF